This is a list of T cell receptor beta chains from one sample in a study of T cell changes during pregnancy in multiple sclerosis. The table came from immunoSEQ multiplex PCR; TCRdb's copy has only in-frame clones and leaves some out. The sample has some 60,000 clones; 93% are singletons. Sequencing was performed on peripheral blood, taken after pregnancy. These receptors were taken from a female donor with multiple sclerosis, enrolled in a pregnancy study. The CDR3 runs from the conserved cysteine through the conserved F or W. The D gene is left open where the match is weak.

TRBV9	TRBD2	CASSVVSGGSSEQYF
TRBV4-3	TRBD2	CASSQEGLAGGFEQFF
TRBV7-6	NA	CASSLQTLPTDTQYF
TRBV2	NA	CASSEAYDFYSYTDTQYF
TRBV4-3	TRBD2	CASSSKRGPGEQYF
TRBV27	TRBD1	CASSLIRDSANYGYTF
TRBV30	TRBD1	CAWSLRTGVRSPLHF
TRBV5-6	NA	CASSNLLGQDSYGYTF
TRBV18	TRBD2	CASSPLREGRSIAGELFF
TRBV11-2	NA	CASSLGHIQYF
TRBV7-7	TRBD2	CASSLVGEGETQYF
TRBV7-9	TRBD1	CASSLPPGQGVSYEQYF
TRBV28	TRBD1	CASSLLTGTGVGETQYF
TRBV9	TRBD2	CASSVDPGGDTDTQYF
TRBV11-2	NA	CASSLDSGRGTYEQYF
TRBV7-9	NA	CASSSTSQADTQYF
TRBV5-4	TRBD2	CASSLAGGARRETQYF
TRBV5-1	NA	CASSPGSWANTEAFF
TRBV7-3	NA	CASSLIAGVGVTDTQYF
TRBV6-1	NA	CASSQGGGYGYTF
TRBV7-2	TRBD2	CASSSGGNEQFF
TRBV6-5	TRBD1	CASSRDSANYGYTF
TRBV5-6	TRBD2	CASSRVGLAEVYEQYF
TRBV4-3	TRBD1	CASSATRTGPGLEQYF
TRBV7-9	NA	CASSLQGSDTEAFF
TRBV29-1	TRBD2	CSVEGLAGTPGSYNEQFF
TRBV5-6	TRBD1	CASRRTGAEQYF
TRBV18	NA	CASSPPGVRNTEAFF
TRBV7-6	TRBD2	CASSRTGGAGGYEQYF
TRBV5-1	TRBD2	CASSQRLAGINEQFF
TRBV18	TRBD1	CASSPGTGKNTEAFF
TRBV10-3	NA	CAISEADYGSNEQYF
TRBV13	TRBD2	CASSSGIAGSFYEQYF
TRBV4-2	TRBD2	CASSQEGSGGHYEQYF
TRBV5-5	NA	CASSLWQAPRMDTEAFF
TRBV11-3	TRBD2	CASSLDRTSGRPGDNEQFF
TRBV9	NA	CASSEYRETGEAFF
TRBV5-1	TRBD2	CASRQRLAGYNEQFF
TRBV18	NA	CASSDGETQYF
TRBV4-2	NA	CASSQAFRGDDTQYF
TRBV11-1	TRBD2	CASSGLAGYEQYF
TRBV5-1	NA	CASSLVLAANTGELFF
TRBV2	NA	CASRYRDRTNTEAFF
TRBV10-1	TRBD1	CASSPKTGTGAQNTGELFF
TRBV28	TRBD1	CASSSEDRGRQPQHF
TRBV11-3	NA	CASSPIEADYYEQYF
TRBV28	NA	CASSTRLSGEKLFF
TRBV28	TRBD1	CASNRLRDRQETQYF
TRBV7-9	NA	CASSVGGGNEQFF
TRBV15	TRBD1	CATSRDLDRRGYTF
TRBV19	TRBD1	CARPMEGANTEAFF
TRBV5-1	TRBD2	CASSLGGGNTGELFF
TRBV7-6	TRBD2	CASSLAPLSGSRTDTQYF
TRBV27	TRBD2	CASSFSGRSRYEQYF
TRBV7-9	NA	CASSFLGGFPYEQYF